This T cell receptor beta chain was recorded in a study of T cell changes during pregnancy in multiple sclerosis. This table comes from immunoSEQ multiplex PCR, and its TCRdb copy is limited to in-frame clones, with some not included. The sample includes tens of thousands of clones, around 92% of them seen just once. Germline values: CDR1 SEHNR, CDR2 FQNEAQ (reference sequence). V lost 3 bases to trimming and J lost 5 bases; unmatched junction nucleotides: 5. The CDR3 has 14 amino acids. The sequencing here drew on peripheral blood, taken before pregnancy. The receptor's source is a female donor with multiple sclerosis, enrolled in a pregnancy study. This chain connects TRBV7-9 to TRBJ2-7; 9 positions match TRBD1. The CDR3 spells CASSLGQGPHEQYF. The CDR3 DNA follows: TGTGCCAGCAGCTTGGGACAGGGCCCACACGAGCAGTACTTC.